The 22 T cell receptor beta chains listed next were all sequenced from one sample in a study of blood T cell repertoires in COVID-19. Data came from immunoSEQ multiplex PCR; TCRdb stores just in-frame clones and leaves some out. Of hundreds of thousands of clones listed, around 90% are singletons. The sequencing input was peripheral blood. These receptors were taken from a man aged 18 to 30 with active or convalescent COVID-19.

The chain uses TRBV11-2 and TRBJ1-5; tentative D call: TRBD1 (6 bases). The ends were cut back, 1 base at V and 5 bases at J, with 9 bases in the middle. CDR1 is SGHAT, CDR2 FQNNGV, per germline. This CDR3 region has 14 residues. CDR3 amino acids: CASSLAGVDQPQHF. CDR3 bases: TGTGCCAGCAGCTTAGCAGGGGTTGATCAGCCCCAGCATTTT.

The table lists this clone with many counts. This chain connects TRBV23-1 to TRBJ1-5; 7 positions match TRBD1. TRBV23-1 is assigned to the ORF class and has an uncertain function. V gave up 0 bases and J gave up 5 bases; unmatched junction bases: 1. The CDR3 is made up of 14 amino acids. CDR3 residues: CASSQSGGDQPQHF. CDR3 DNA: TGCGCCAGCAGTCAATCAGGGGGCGATCAGCCCCAGCATTTT.

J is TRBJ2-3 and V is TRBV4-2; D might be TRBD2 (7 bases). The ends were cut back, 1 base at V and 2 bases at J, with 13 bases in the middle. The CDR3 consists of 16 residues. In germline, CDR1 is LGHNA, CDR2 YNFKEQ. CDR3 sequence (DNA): TGTGCCAGCAGCCAAGTAGGAGGGGGGGACACAGATACGCAGTATTTT. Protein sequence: CASSQVGGGDTDTQYF.

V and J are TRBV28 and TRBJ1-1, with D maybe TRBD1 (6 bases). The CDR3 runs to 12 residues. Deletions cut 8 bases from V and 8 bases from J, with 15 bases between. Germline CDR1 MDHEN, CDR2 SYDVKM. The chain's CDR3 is CASADSDREAFF. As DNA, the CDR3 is TGTGCCAGCGCCGACTCTGACAGGGAAGCTTTCTTT.

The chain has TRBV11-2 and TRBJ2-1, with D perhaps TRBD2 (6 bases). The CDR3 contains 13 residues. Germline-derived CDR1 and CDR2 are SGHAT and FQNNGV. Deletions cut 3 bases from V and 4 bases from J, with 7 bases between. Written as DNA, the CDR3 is TGTGCCAGCAGCTTGGGACTGTACAATGAGCAGTTCTTC. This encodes CASSLGLYNEQFF.

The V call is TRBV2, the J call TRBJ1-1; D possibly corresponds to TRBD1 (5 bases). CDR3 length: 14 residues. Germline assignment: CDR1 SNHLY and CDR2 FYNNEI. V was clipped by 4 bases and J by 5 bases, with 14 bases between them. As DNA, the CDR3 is TGTGCCAGCAGTGTTCAGGGAGGGTCAACTGAAGCTTTCTTT. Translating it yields CASSVQGGSTEAFF.

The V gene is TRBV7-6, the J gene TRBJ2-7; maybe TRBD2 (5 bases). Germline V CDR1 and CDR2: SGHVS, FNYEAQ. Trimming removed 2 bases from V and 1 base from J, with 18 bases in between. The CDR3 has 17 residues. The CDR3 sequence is CASSLRPPGVMSYEQYF. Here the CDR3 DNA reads TGTGCCAGCAGCTTAAGGCCACCCGGGGTTATGTCCTACGAGCAGTACTTC.

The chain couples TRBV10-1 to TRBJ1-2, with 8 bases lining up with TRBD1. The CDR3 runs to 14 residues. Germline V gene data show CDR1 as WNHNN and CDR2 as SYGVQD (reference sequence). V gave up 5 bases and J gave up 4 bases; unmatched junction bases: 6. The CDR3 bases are TGCGCCAGCAGTCCAGGGGGCATAGTCTATGGCTACACCTTC. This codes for CASSPGGIVYGYTF.

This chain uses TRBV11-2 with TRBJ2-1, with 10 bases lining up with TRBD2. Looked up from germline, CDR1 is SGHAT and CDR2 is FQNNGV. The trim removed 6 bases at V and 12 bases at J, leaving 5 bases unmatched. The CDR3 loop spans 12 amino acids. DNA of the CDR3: TGTGCCAGCAGTTTTAGCGGGGGGCCGCAGTTCTTC. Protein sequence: CASSFSGGPQFF.

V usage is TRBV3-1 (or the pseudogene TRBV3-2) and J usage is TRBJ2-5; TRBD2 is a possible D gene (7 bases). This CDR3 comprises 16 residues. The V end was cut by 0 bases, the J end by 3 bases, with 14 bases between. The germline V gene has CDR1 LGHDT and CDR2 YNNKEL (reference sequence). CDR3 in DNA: TGTGCCAGCAGCCAAGAAGGGGCGGGGGACAAAGAGACCCAGTACTTC. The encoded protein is CASSQEGAGDKETQYF.

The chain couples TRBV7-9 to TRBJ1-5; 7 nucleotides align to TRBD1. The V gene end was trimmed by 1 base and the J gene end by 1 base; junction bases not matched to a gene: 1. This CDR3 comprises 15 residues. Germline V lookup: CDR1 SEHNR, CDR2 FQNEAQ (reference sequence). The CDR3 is CASSLGGGSNQPQHF. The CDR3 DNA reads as TGTGCCAGCAGCTTAGGAGGGGGCAGCAATCAGCCCCAGCATTTT. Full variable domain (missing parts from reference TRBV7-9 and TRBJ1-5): DTGVSQNPRHKITKRGQNVTFRCDPISEHNRLYWYRQTLGQGPEFLTYFQNEAQLEKSRLLSDRFSAERPKGSFSTLEIQRTEQGDSAMYLCASSLGGGSNQPQHFGDGTRLSIL.

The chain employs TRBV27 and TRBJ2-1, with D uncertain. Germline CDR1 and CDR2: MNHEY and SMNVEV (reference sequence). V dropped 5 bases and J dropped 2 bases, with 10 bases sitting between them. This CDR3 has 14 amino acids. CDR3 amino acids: CASSPRYPYNEQFF. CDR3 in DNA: TGTGCCAGCAGTCCCAGGTACCCCTACAATGAGCAGTTCTTC.

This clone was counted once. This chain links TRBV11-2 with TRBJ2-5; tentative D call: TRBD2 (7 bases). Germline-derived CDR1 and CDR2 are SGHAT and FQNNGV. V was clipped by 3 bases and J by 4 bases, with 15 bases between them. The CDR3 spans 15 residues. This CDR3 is CASSFRGANLETQYF. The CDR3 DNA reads TGTGCCAGCAGCTTCCGGGGGGCGAATTTAGAGACCCAGTACTTC.

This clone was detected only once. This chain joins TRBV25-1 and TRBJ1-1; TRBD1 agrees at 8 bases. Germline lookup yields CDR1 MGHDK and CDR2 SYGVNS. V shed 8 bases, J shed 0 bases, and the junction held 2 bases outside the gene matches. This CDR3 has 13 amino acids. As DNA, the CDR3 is TGTGCCAGCGGGACAGGCTTGAACACTGAAGCTTTCTTT. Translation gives CASGTGLNTEAFF.

The CDR3 DNA is TGTGCCAGGAAGACTAGCGGTCCCCACAATGAGCAGTTCTTC. Amino acid sequence: CARKTSGPHNEQFF. The V and J genes are TRBV2 and TRBJ2-1; 9 bases are shared with TRBD2. This CDR3 is 14 amino acids long. The ends lost 9 bases at V and 5 bases at J; junction bases unmatched: 8. Germline V gives CDR1 SNHLY, CDR2 FYNNEI.

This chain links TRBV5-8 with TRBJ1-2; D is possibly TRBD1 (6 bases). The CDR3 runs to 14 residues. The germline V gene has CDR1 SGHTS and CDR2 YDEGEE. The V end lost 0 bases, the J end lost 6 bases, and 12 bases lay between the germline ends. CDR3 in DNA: TGTGCCAGCAGCTTGGGACAGGCTTGGGATGGCTACACCTTC. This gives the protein CASSLGQAWDGYTF. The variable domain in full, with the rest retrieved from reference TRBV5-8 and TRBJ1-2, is EAGVTQSPTHLIKTRGQQATLRCSPISGHTSVYWYQQALGLGLQFLLWYDEGEERNRGNFPPRFSGRQFPNYSSELNVNALELEDSALYLCASSLGQAWDGYTFGSGTRLTVV.

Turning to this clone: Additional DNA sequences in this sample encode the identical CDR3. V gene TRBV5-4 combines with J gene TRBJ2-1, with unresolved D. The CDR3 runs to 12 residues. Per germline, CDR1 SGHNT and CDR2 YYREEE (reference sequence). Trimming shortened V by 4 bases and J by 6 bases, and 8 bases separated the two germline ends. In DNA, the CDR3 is TGTGCCAGCAGCCTCTCCCGCAATGAGCAGTTCTTC. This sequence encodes CASSLSRNEQFF. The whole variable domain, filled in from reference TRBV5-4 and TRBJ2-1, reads ETGVTQSPTHLIKTRGQQVTLRCSSQSGHNTVSWYQQALGQGPQFIFQYYREEENGRGNFPPRFSGLQFPNYSSELNVNALELDDSALYLCASSLSRNEQFFGPGTRLTVL.

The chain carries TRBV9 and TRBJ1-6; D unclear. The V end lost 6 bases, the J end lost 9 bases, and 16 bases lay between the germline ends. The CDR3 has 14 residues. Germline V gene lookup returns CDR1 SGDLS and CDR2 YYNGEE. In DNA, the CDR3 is TGTGCCAGCACCCCGGGCCTGGGAGGTTCACCCCTCCACTTT. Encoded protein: CASTPGLGGSPLHF. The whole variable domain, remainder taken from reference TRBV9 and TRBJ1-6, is DSGVTQTPKHLITATGQRVTLRCSPRSGDLSVYWYQQSLDQGLQFLIQYYNGEERAKGNILERFSAQQFPDLHSELNLSSLELGDSALYFCASTPGLGGSPLHFGNGTRLTVT.

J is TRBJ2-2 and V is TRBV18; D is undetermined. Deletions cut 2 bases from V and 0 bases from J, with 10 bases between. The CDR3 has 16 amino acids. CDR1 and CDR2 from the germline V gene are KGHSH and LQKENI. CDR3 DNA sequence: TGTGCCAGCTCACCATGGCAGGCCGCGAACACCGGGGAGCTGTTTTTT. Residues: CASSPWQAANTGELFF.

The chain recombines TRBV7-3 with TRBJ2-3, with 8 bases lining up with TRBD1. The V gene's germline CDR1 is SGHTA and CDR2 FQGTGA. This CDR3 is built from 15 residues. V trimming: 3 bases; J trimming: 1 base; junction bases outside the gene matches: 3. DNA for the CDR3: TGTGCCAGCAGCTTCACAGGGGGGCGCACAGATACGCAGTATTTT. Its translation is CASSFTGGRTDTQYF.

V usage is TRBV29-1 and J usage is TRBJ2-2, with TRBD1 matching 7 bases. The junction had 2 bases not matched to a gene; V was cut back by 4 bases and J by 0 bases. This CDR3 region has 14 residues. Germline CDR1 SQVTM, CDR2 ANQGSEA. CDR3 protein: CSVVGTANTGELFF. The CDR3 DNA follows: TGCAGCGTTGTAGGGACAGCGAACACCGGGGAGCTGTTTTTT.

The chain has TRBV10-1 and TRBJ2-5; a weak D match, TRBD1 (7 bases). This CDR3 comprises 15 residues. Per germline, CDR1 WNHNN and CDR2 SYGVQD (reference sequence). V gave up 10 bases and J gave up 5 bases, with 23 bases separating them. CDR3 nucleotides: TGCGCCACCGGGGGACAGAGCCTCTCGGGTGAGACCCAGTACTTC. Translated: CATGGQSLSGETQYF.